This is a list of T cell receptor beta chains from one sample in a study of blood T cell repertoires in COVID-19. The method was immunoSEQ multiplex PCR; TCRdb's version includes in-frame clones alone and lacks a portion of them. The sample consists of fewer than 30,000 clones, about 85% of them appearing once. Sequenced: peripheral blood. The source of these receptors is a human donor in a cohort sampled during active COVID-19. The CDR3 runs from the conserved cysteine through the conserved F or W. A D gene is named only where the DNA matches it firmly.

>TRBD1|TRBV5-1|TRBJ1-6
TGCGCCAGCAGCTTGGGGACAGGGAGAATGGATTCACCCCTCCACTTT
CASSLGTGRMDSPLHF
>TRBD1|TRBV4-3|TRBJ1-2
TGCGCCAGCAGACAACAAACAGGGGCTAAAGGCTACACCTTC
CASRQQTGAKGYTF
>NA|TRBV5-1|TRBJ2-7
TGCGCCAGCAGCCTGTTGGTAACGGCCCAGGATGGCCACGAGCAGTACTTC
CASSLLVTAQDGHEQYF
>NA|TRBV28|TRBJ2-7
TGTGCCAGTACACAGGGAGAATGGTACGAGCAGTACTTC
CASTQGEWYEQYF
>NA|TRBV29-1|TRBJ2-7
TGCAGCGTTCGAAGGGGACTTAGCTCCTACGAGCAGTACTTC
CSVRRGLSSYEQYF
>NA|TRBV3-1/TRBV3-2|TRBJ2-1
TGTGCCAGCAGCCAAGTTAGAAGTGAGCAGTTCTTC
CASSQVRSEQFF
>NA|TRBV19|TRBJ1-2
TGTGCCAGTAGTATGAGGCAGTTCGGCTATGGCTACACCTTC
CASSMRQFGYGYTF
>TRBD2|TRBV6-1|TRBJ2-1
TGTGCCAGCAGTGATCTCGGTCTAGCGGGGGTTAGGGGTGAGCAGTTCTTC
CASSDLGLAGVRGEQFF
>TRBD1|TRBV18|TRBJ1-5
TGTGCCAGCTCAGTCCGGGACAGGGATGTTCAGCCCCAGCATTTT
CASSVRDRDVQPQHF
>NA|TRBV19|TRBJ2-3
TGTGCCAGTAGTATCAGACAAATCACAGATACGCAGTATTTT
CASSIRQITDTQYF
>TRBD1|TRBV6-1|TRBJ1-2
TGTGCCAGCAGTGAAATGGGACAGGGAATAAGCTACACCTTC
CASSEMGQGISYTF
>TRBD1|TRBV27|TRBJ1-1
TGTGCCAGCAGCGTTCGGCAGGGGGCGAGAGCTTTCTTT
CASSVRQGARAFF
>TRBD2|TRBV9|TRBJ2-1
TGTGCCAGCAGCGTATCTCTAGCGGGGTTCTCCTACAATGAGCAGTTCTTC
CASSVSLAGFSYNEQFF
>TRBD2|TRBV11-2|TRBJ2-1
TGTGCCAGCAGCTTAGGACAGACTAGCGGAGAGCAGTTCTTC
CASSLGQTSGEQFF
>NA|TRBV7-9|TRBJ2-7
TGTGCCAGCAGCTTAGGAGGCGGGACCTCCTACGAGCAGTACTTC
CASSLGGGTSYEQYF
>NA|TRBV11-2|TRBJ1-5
TGTGCCAGCAGGAGAGAGAGACAGGTAAATAGCAATCAGCCCCAGCATTTT
CASRRERQVNSNQPQHF
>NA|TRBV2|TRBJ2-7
TGTGCCAGCAGGGGGACTCAATCCTACGAGCAGTACTTC
CASRGTQSYEQYF
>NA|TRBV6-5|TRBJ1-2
TGTGCCAGCAGTTCCCAGGGCGGGGGAAATGGCTACACCTTC
CASSSQGGGNGYTF
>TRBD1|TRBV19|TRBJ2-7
TGTGCCAGTAGTTGGACAGGCGCCTACGAGCAGTACTTC
CASSWTGAYEQYF
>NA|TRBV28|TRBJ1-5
TGTGCCAGCAGGCGGGAGGTCGGTCCCCAGCATTTT
CASRREVGPQHF
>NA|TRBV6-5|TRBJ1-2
TGTGCCACTTCATTAGACGGGGACTATGGCTACACCTTC
CATSLDGDYGYTF
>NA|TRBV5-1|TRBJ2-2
TGCGCCAGCAGCTTGTTCGCGGCGGGCACCGGGGAGCTGTTTTTT
CASSLFAAGTGELFF
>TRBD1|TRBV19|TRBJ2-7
TGTGCCAGTAGTTCTTGGGACAGGACCTACGAGCAGTACTTC
CASSSWDRTYEQYF
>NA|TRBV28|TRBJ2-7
TGTGCCAGCCAAACTAGGCCCCCCTACGAGCAGTACTTC
CASQTRPPYEQYF
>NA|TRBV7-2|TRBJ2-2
TGTGCCAGCAGCTTAGGGCAGGGGCGGATCGGGGAGCTGTTTTTT
CASSLGQGRIGELFF
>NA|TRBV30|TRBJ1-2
TGTGCCTGGACCCTGGGGGCAGCCGATGGCTACACCTTC
CAWTLGAADGYTF
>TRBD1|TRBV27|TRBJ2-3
TGTGCCAGCAGTCTGGACATACCGGGACAGCGCACAGATACGCAGTATTTT
CASSLDIPGQRTDTQYF
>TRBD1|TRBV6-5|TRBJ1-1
TGTGCCAGCATTAACAGGGGATTGAACACTGAAGCTTTCTTT
CASINRGLNTEAFF
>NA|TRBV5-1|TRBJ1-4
TGCGCCAGCAGCTTGGCGCGGGGGACTAATGAAAAACTGTTTTTT
CASSLARGTNEKLFF
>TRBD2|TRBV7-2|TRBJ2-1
TGTGCCAGCAGCTTAGCTACTAGCGGCTACAATGAGCAGTTCTTC
CASSLATSGYNEQFF
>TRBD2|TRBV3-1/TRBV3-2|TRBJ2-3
TGTGCCAGCAGCCAAGCTAGCGGCCTAGATACGCAGTATTTT
CASSQASGLDTQYF